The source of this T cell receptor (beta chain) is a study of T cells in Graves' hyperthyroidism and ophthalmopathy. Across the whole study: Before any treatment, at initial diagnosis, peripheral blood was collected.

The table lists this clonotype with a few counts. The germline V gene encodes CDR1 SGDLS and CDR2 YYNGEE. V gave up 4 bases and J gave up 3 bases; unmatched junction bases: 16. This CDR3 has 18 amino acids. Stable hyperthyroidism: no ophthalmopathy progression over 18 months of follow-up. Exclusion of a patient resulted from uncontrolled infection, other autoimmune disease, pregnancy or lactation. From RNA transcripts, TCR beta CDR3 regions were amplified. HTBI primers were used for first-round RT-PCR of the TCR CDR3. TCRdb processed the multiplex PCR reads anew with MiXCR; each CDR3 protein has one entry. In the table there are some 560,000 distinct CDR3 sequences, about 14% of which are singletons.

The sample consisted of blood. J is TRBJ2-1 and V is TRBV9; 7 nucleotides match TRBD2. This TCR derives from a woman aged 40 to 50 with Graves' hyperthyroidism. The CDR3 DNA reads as TGTGCCAGCAGCCCTCGATCGGGTGCGGGAGTGGTCTACAATGAGCAGTTCTTC. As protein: CASSPRSGAGVVYNEQFF.